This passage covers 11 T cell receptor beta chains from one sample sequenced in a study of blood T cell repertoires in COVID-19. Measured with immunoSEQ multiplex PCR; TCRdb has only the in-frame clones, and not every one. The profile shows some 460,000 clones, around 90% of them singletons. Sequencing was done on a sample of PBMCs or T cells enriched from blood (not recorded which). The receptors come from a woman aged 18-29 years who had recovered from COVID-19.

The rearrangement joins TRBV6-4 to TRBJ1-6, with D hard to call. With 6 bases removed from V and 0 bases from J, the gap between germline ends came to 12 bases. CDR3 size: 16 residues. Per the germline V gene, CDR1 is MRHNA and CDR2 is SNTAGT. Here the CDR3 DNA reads TGTGCCAGCAGCCGTTCTACGAGCTCCTATAATTCACCCCTCCACTTT. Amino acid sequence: CASSRSTSSYNSPLHF.

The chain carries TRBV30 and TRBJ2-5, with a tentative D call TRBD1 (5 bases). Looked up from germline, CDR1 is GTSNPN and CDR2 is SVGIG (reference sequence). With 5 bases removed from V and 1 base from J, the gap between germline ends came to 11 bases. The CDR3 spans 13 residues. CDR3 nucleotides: TGTGCCTGGGAGACAGCCAGCCAAGAGACCCAGTACTTC. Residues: CAWETASQETQYF.

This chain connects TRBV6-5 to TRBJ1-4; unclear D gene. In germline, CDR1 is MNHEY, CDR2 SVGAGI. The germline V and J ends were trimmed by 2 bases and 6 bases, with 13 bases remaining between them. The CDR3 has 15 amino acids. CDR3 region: CASSYNPGGDEKLFF. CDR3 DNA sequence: TGTGCCAGCAGTTACAACCCTGGCGGGGATGAAAAACTGTTTTTT.

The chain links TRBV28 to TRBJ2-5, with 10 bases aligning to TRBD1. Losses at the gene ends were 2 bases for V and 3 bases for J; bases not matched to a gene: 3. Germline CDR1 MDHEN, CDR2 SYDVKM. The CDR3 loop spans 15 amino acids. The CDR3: CASSLGGTGEETQYF. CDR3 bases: TGTGCCAGCAGTTTAGGGGGGACAGGGGAAGAGACCCAGTACTTC. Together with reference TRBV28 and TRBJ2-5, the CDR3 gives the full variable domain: DVKVTQSSRYLVKRTGEKVFLECVQDMDHENMFWYRQDPGLGLRLIYFSYDVKMKEKGDIPEGYSVSREKKERFSLILESASTNQTSMYLCASSLGGTGEETQYFGPGTRLLVL.

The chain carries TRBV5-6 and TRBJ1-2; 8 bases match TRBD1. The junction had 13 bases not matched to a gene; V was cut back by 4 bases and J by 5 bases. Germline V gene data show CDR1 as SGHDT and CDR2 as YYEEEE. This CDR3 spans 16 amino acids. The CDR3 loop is CASSPTQGQERYGYTF. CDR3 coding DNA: TGTGCCAGCAGCCCTACCCAGGGACAGGAGAGGTATGGCTACACCTTC. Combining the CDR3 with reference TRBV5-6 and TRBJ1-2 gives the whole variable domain DAGVTQSPTHLIKTRGQQVTLRCSPKSGHDTVSWYQQALGQGPQFIFQYYEEEERQRGNFPDRFSGHQFPNYSSELNVNALLLGDSALYLCASSPTQGQERYGYTFGSGTRLTVV.

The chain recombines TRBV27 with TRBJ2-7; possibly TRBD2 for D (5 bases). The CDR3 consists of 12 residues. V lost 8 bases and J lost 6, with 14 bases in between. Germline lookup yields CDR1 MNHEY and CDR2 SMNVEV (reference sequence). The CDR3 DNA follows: TGTGCCAGCGCGACGGGAAACTTCGAGCAGTACTTC. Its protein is CASATGNFEQYF.

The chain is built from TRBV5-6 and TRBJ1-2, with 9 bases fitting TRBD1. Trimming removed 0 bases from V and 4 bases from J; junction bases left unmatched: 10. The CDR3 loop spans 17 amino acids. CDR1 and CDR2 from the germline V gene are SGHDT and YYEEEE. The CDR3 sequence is CASSLAGRDRASYGYTF. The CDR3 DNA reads TGTGCCAGCAGCTTGGCAGGTAGGGACAGGGCGTCCTATGGCTACACCTTC.

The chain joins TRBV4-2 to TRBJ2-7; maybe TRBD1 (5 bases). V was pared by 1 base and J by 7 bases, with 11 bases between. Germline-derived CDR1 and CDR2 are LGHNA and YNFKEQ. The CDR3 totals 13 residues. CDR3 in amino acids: CASSQVRVGEQYF. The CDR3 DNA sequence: TGTGCCAGCAGCCAAGTCAGGGTGGGGGAGCAGTACTTC.

The CDR3 DNA follows: TGCGCCAGCAAGTTTGTCGGGACAGATCATAATTCACCCCTCCACTTT. Amino acid sequence: CASKFVGTDHNSPLHF. The chain couples TRBV5-1 to TRBJ1-6; 7 bases match TRBD1. The CDR3 is made up of 16 amino acids. CDR1 is SGHRS, CDR2 YFSETQ, per germline. V was pared by 6 bases and J by 5 bases, with 11 bases of the junction left unmatched.

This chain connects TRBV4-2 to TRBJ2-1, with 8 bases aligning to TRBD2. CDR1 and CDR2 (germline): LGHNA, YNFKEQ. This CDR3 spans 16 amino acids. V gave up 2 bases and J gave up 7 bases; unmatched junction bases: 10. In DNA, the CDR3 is TGTGCCAGCAGCCAACCAGGACTAGCCGGGCTAAATGAGCAGTTCTTC. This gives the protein CASSQPGLAGLNEQFF.

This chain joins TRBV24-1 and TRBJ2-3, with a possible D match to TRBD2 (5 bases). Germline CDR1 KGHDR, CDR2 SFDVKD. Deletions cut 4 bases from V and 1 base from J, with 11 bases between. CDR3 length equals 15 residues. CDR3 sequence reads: CATSEGRIGTDTQYF. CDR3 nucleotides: TGTGCCACCAGTGAAGGGAGAATCGGCACAGATACGCAGTATTTT.